Listed below are T cell receptor beta chains from one sample, sequenced in a study of blood T cell repertoires in COVID-19. Libraries were prepared by immunoSEQ multiplex PCR; TCRdb keeps only in-frame clonotypes and omits some of them. In the table there are hundreds of thousands of clones, 75% to 90% of which are singletons. The specimen was PBMCs or T cells enriched from blood (not recorded which). The receptors were sampled from a man between 18 and 29 years old who had recovered from COVID-19. Both conserved end residues are part of each CDR3. A D gene is named only where the DNA matches it firmly. Clone sizes are given selectively: once, few, many, or a class where the clone is expanded.

V gene,clone size,D gene,J gene,CDR3 DNA,CDR3 protein
TRBV28,.,.,TRBJ2-7,TGTGCCACCCGAGGGGGGGGTTACGAGCAGTACTTC,CATRGGGYEQYF
TRBV10-3,.,.,TRBJ2-3,TGTGCCATCCTAGAGACTAGCACAGATACGCAGTATTTT,CAILETSTDTQYF
TRBV11-2,once,TRBD1,TRBJ2-7,TGTGCCAGCAGCCCGGGACAGGGGTTCTACGAGCAGTACTTC,CASSPGQGFYEQYF
TRBV9,.,TRBD2,TRBJ2-3,TGTGCCAGCAGCGTAGGACTAGCGGGGGGCACAGATACGCAGTATTTT,CASSVGLAGGTDTQYF
TRBV3-1/TRBV3-2,once,.,TRBJ2-1,TGTGCCAGCAGCCAAGATAGAGGGCAGTTCTTC,CASSQDRGQFF
TRBV11-3,few,TRBD2,TRBJ2-1,TGTGCCAGCAGCTTAGCGGGGGGGTACAATGAGCAGTTCTTC,CASSLAGGYNEQFF
TRBV12-3/TRBV12-4,.,.,TRBJ1-5,TGTGCCAGCAGCCCTAGTAGCAATCAGCCCCAGCATTTT,CASSPSSNQPQHF
TRBV10-3,.,TRBD1,TRBJ1-2,TGTGCCATCAGCCCCGGGACAGGGGGCGCTTTGAAGGGCTACACCTTC,CAISPGTGGALKGYTF
TRBV12-3/TRBV12-4,.,.,TRBJ1-1,TGTGCCAGCAGTCATGCAGGGACTGAAGCTTTCTTT,CASSHAGTEAFF
TRBV5-1,once,TRBD2,TRBJ2-5,TGCGCCAGCAGCTTGCTCGCGGGAGGGCAAGAGACCCAGTACTTC,CASSLLAGGQETQYF
TRBV5-1,.,.,TRBJ2-2,TGCGCCAGCAGCTTCCAGAACGGGGAGCTGTTTTTT,CASSFQNGELFF
TRBV27,few,.,TRBJ2-7,TGTGCCAGCAGTTTAAGCCAGCCCACGGCGGCGCAGTACTTC,CASSLSQPTAAQYF
TRBV28,.,TRBD2,TRBJ2-2,TGTGCCAGCAGTCCCGGGACTAGCGGGCCGAACACCGGGGAGCTGTTTTTT,CASSPGTSGPNTGELFF
TRBV10-1,.,TRBD1,TRBJ1-2,TGCGCCAGCAGTGAATCAGGGGGCGATGGCTACACCTTC,CASSESGGDGYTF
TRBV28,.,.,TRBJ1-5,TGTGCCAGCAGTTCTCCCCGGCAGGGTAGTGACCAGCCCCAGCATTTT,CASSSPRQGSDQPQHF
TRBV14,once,TRBD2,TRBJ2-3,TGTGCCAGCAGCCAAGATGCGATAGCGGGGGATACGCAGTATTTT,CASSQDAIAGDTQYF
TRBV27,.,.,TRBJ1-4,TGTGCCAGCAGTGGGGGAAGGAGGGTTGAAAAACTGTTTTTT,CASSGGRRVEKLFF
TRBV6-4,.,.,TRBJ2-3,TGTGCCAGCAGTGATGGGAGTCCAGATACGCAGTATTTT,CASSDGSPDTQYF
TRBV27,.,TRBD1,TRBJ1-4,TGTGCCAGCAGTTTAGGTACAGGGGGGGCCGGTACTGAAAAACTGTTTTTT,CASSLGTGGAGTEKLFF
TRBV5-1,.,.,TRBJ1-1,TGCGCCAGCAGCTTCACCCCCGGACGGGGGAACACTGAAGCTTTCTTT,CASSFTPGRGNTEAFF
TRBV13,.,TRBD1,TRBJ2-7,TGTGCCAGCAGCCCATGGACAGGGAGAGGCGAGCAGTACTTC,CASSPWTGRGEQYF
TRBV20-1,once,TRBD2,TRBJ2-7,TGCAGTGCTAGTTCTGGGACTAGCGGGAGGTACGAGCAGTACTTC,CSASSGTSGRYEQYF
TRBV19,.,TRBD1,TRBJ1-1,TGTGCCAGTAGTATACGAGGGACAGGGTATTTAGGAGCTTTCTTT,CASSIRGTGYLGAFF
TRBV6-5,.,.,TRBJ1-1,TGTGCCAGCGGTCGACAGCAGAACACTGAAGCTTTCTTT,CASGRQQNTEAFF
TRBV10-3,.,TRBD1,TRBJ1-5,TGTGCCACCGTTGACAGGGCGGAGGATCAGCCCCAGCATTTT,CATVDRAEDQPQHF
TRBV19,once,TRBD1,TRBJ1-3,TGTGCCAGTAGGGTACAGGGGGCGTTTGGAAACACCATATATTTT,CASRVQGAFGNTIYF
TRBV9,.,.,TRBJ2-7,TGTGCCAGCAGCGTAGCTGGGTCAGGGCGCGAGCAGTACTTC,CASSVAGSGREQYF
TRBV5-5,.,TRBD2,TRBJ2-1,TGTGCCAGCAGCTCGGGGACTAGCGGGAGTATGGAGTTCTTC,CASSSGTSGSMEFF
TRBV5-1,.,TRBD1,TRBJ1-6,TGCGCCAGCGCAACAGGGGACTATAATTCACCCCTCCACTTT,CASATGDYNSPLHF
TRBV3-1/TRBV3-2,.,.,TRBJ1-5,TGTGCCAGCAGCCAAGATCGTGATCAGCCCCAGCATTTT,CASSQDRDQPQHF
TRBV12-5,.,TRBD1,TRBJ1-1,TGTGCTAGTGGTTTGGTAACGGCGGACAGGGTCGGGGATAGGACAACTGAAGCTTTCTTT,CASGLVTADRVGDRTTEAFF
TRBV30,.,.,TRBJ2-3,TGTGCCTGGAGTGGAACAGGGAAAAGCACAGATACGCAGTATTTT,CAWSGTGKSTDTQYF
TRBV11-2,.,.,TRBJ2-2,TGTGCCAGCAGCTCTCTCGAGGTAGCCGGGGAGCTGTTTTTT,CASSSLEVAGELFF
TRBV5-1,.,.,TRBJ2-2,TGCGCCAGCAGCTTGGTTTCGGGTACTGGCGGGGAGCTGTTTTTT,CASSLVSGTGGELFF
TRBV7-9,once,.,TRBJ1-4,TGTGCCAGCAGCTCCAACCCACGGTCCATATATGAAAAACTGTTTTTT,CASSSNPRSIYEKLFF
TRBV28,.,.,TRBJ1-2,TGTGCCAGCAGACTCGACACGGACTATGGCTACACCTTC,CASRLDTDYGYTF
TRBV6-5,.,.,TRBJ2-7,TGTGCCAGCAGTTACAGGACAAATAGCTACGAGCAGTACTTC,CASSYRTNSYEQYF
TRBV5-8,.,TRBD1,TRBJ2-3,TGTGCCAGCGGTTTGGGACAGGGATCGAGAACGGATACGCAGTATTTT,CASGLGQGSRTDTQYF
TRBV28,.,.,TRBJ1-2,TGTGCCAGCAGTCTCAGCTATGGCTACACCTTC,CASSLSYGYTF
TRBV9,.,.,TRBJ2-2,TGTGCCAGCAGCGTGCGGGGGAACACCGGGGAGCTGTTTTTT,CASSVRGNTGELFF
TRBV24-1,.,.,TRBJ2-7,TGTGCCACCCTGGGAGCCGCATACGAGCAGTACTTC,CATLGAAYEQYF
TRBV12-3/TRBV12-4,once,TRBD1,TRBJ1-1,TGTGCCAGCAGTATCGGACAGGGAGTTGAAGCTTTCTTT,CASSIGQGVEAFF
TRBV7-7,.,.,TRBJ2-1,TGTGCCAGCAGCTACAGGGAGAGCGATGAGCAGTTCTTC,CASSYRESDEQFF
TRBV7-9,.,TRBD1,TRBJ1-1,TGTGCCAGCAGCCCAGACAGGGGGCCCAACACTGAAGCTTTCTTT,CASSPDRGPNTEAFF
TRBV7-3,few,TRBD1,TRBJ1-2,TGTGCCAGCAGCCTCGACGGGGGACAGGGGGCCCTTGGCTACACCTTC,CASSLDGGQGALGYTF
TRBV2,.,TRBD1,TRBJ1-5,TGTGCCAGCAGGGCCCGGACAGGGACGACTCAGCCCCAGCATTTT,CASRARTGTTQPQHF
TRBV4-3,.,.,TRBJ1-5,TGCGCCAGCAGCCAAGGCAGGGGTTATAGCAATCAGCCCCAGCATTTT,CASSQGRGYSNQPQHF
TRBV2,.,TRBD2,TRBJ2-1,TGTGCCAGCAGTGAAATGAGCGGGGGACGAGAGCAGTTCTTC,CASSEMSGGREQFF
TRBV25-1,.,TRBD1,TRBJ1-2,TGTGCCAGCAGTGATCCTATGGACAGGGGAGGTAATGGCTACACCTTC,CASSDPMDRGGNGYTF
TRBV4-3,.,.,TRBJ2-4,TGCGCCAGCAGCCAAGATAAGGGCCAAAGGGGGAACATTCAGTACTTC,CASSQDKGQRGNIQYF
TRBV7-9,.,TRBD1,TRBJ2-7,TGTGCCAGCAGACCTAACAGGGGAACCTACGAGCAGTACTTC,CASRPNRGTYEQYF
TRBV18,.,TRBD1,TRBJ2-1,TGTGCCAGCTCACTCCTGACAGGGGGCAACGAGCAGTTCTTC,CASSLLTGGNEQFF
TRBV5-1,.,.,TRBJ1-2,TGCGCCAGCAGCTTGGATCCGGGGATCCCCTATGGCTACACCTTC,CASSLDPGIPYGYTF
TRBV9,.,.,TRBJ1-6,TGTGCCAGCAGCGTAGGAAGGGGCGGGATTAATTCACCCCTCCACTTT,CASSVGRGGINSPLHF
TRBV2,.,.,TRBJ1-2,TGTGCCAGCAGTGGTGACACCACCAACTATGGCTACACCTTC,CASSGDTTNYGYTF
TRBV7-8,.,.,TRBJ1-2,TGTGCCAGCAGCTTAGGATCCGGCGACACTAACTATGGCTACACCTTC,CASSLGSGDTNYGYTF
TRBV7-9,.,TRBD1,TRBJ2-1,TGTGCCAGCAGCTTTTCCTGGACAGGGGGAAATGAGCAGTTCTTC,CASSFSWTGGNEQFF